The sequence of this TCR beta chain was determined in a study of T cells in Graves' hyperthyroidism and ophthalmopathy. Clinical symptoms, serum thyroxine and TRAb, thyroid ultrasound and orbital computed tomography were used for the diagnoses. The CDR3 has 12 residues. Germline assignment: CDR1 SGHDT and CDR2 YYEEEE. Amplification of TCR beta CDR3 regions used RNA as the template. A set of HTBI primers served as the primers for a first-round RT-PCR of the TCR CDR3. TCRdb re-called the multiplex PCR reads through MiXCR, storing one row per CDR3 protein. The table includes 350,000 to 450,000 distinct CDR3 sequences, approximately 14% detected once. As for this clonotype: Compared with germline, one end of the junction differs, possibly owing to a read error.

The receptor's source is a woman aged 55-69 years with Graves' hyperthyroidism. What was sequenced was blood. The V and J genes are TRBV5-6 and TRBJ2-5, with D perhaps matching TRBD1 (6 bases). The CDR3 DNA follows: TGTGCCAGCAGCTTGAAACAGGGCCCGGAAAACTTC. Protein sequence: CASSLKQGPENF.